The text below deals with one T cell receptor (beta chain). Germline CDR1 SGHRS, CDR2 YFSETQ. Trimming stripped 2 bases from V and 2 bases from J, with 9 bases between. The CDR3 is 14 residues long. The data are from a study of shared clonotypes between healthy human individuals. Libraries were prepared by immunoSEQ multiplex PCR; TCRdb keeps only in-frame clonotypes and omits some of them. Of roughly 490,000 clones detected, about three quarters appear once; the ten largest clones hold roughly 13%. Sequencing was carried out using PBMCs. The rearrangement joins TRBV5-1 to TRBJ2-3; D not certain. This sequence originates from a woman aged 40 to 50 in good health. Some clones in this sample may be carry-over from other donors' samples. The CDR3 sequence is CASSFGDATDTQYF. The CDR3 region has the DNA TGCGCCAGCAGCTTCGGCGACGCCACAGATACGCAGTATTTT.